These 27 T cell receptor beta chains originate from one sample sequenced in a study of cytomegalovirus exposure and HLA in healthy donors. The PCR contained 60 Vbeta and 13 Jbeta primers. Assay used: immunoSEQ multiplex PCR; TCRdb lists only in-frame clones, some missing. The sample shows over 200,000 clones, around 76% of them seen only once. Sequenced: PBMCs. The source is a man aged 40-50 years in good health and CMV-seropositive.

The V and J genes are TRBV19 and TRBJ2-1; 13 bases are shared with TRBD2. V was clipped by 3 bases and J by 8 bases; unmatched bases: 1. Looked up from germline, CDR1 is LNHDA and CDR2 is SQIVND (reference sequence). The CDR3 runs 14 residues. CDR3 in amino acids: CASSIGLAGDEQFF. The DNA for the CDR3 is TGTGCCAGTAGTATCGGACTAGCGGGAGATGAGCAGTTCTTC.

CDR3: CASSPWTEDTEAFF. The CDR3 DNA reads as TGTGCCAGCAGCCCCTGGACGGAGGACACTGAAGCTTTCTTT. This chain uses TRBV9 with TRBJ1-1; the D is unclear. Between the trimmed V and J ends, which lost 4 bases and 3 bases, there was a span of 13 bases. This CDR3 has 14 amino acids. CDR1 SGDLS and CDR2 YYNGEE come from the germline V gene.

V and J are TRBV4-2 and TRBJ2-3, with 7 nucleotides matching TRBD2. This CDR3 has 17 residues. Germline CDR1 reads LGHNA; CDR2 reads YNFKEQ. The V segment lost 1 base and the J segment 2 bases; nucleotides outside the gene matches: 9. The CDR3 loop is CASSQGITSAFTDTQYF. CDR3 DNA sequence: TGTGCCAGCAGCCAAGGTATTACTAGCGCCTTCACAGATACGCAGTATTTT.

This chain uses TRBV6-1 with TRBJ1-5; a possible D gene is TRBD1 (6 bases). V shed 3 bases and J shed 0 bases, with 18 bases lying between them. Germline CDR1 reads MNHNS; CDR2 reads SASEGT. CDR3 length equals 18 residues. The CDR3 nucleotides read TGTGCCAGCAGTGAGGGCAGGGGCGGGGGATATAGCAATCAGCCCCAGCATTTT. As protein: CASSEGRGGGYSNQPQHF.

The DNA of the CDR3 is TGTGCCAGCAGTTCCCTAGCGGGAGGGCTCTACAATGAGCAGTTCTTC. Its translation: CASSSLAGGLYNEQFF. The chain has TRBV6-5 and TRBJ2-1; 12 positions match TRBD2. The CDR3 length is 16 residues. CDR1 MNHEY and CDR2 SVGAGI come from the germline V gene. Trimming cost V 4 bases and J 3 bases; bases outside gene matches: 4.

The count of this clone is one. A read error may produce the germline difference seen at one junction end. The chain carries TRBV7-9 and TRBJ2-1; TRBD2 matches 7 bases. Germline lookup yields CDR1 SEHNR and CDR2 FQNEAQ (reference sequence). The CDR3 has 14 residues. CDR3 loop: CSSSGTTSSNEQFF. The CDR3 DNA follows: TGTTCCAGCAGCGGGACGACTAGCTCGAATGAGCAGTTCTTC.

This sequence joins TRBV6-6 and TRBJ1-4; D uncertain. Deletions cut 7 bases from V and 5 bases from J, with 20 bases between. Looked up from germline, CDR1 is MNHNY and CDR2 is SVGAGI (reference sequence). This CDR3 is 16 amino acids long. CDR3 nucleotides: TGTGCCAGCACCCACTGGGCCCTCTATCAGAATGAAAAACTGTTTTTT. Translated: CASTHWALYQNEKLFF.

V usage is TRBV6-6 and J usage is TRBJ2-7; D possibly corresponds to TRBD2 (5 bases). The CDR3 loop spans 16 amino acids. V lost 7 bases and J 1 base, leaving 20 bases between the germline ends. CDR1 is MNHNY and CDR2 is SVGAGI in the germline V gene (reference sequence). The CDR3 loop is CASIFGGPKHSYEQYF. The CDR3 nucleotides are TGTGCCAGCATCTTCGGCGGGCCGAAACATTCCTACGAGCAGTACTTC.

In this sample, this clone turned up a few times. V usage is TRBV19 and J usage is TRBJ1-1; maybe TRBD1 (6 bases). V lost 5 bases to trimming and J lost 8 bases, with 18 bases between them. Per the germline V gene, CDR1 is LNHDA and CDR2 is SQIVND (reference sequence). There are 14 residues in the CDR3. The CDR3 region is CASSPTGIVAEAFF. The CDR3 DNA sequence: TGTGCCAGTAGTCCAACAGGGATAGTAGCAGAAGCTTTCTTT. Together with reference TRBV19 and TRBJ1-1, the CDR3 gives the full variable domain: DGGITQSPKYLFRKEGQNVTLSCEQNLNHDAMYWYRQDPGQGLRLIYYSQIVNDFQKGDIAEGYSVSREKKESFPLTVTSAQKNPTAFYLCASSPTGIVAEAFFGQGTRLTVV.

The rearrangement links TRBV4-1 to TRBJ2-3; D possibly corresponds to TRBD1 (5 bases). The CDR3 consists of 16 residues. Trimming removed 1 base from V and 10 bases from J, with 21 bases in between. Germline CDR1 MGHRA, CDR2 YSYEKL. CDR3 protein: CASSQGGDSWAPAQYF. The CDR3 DNA reads as TGCGCCAGCAGCCAAGGGGGCGACAGCTGGGCGCCAGCGCAGTATTTT.

The rearrangement uses TRBV7-2 and TRBJ1-2; tentative D call: TRBD1 (5 bases). Germline assignment: CDR1 SGHTA and CDR2 FQGNSA. V lost 4 bases, J lost 7 bases, and 10 bases lay in between. This CDR3 is 12 amino acids long. CDR3 sequence (DNA): TGTGCCAGCAGCTCCCCGGGGGTTGGCTACACCTTC. Its protein is CASSSPGVGYTF.

A few counts support this clone. The rearrangement links TRBV5-6 to TRBJ1-1, with D unresolved. From germline, CDR1 is SGHDT and CDR2 YYEEEE. The CDR3 has 14 residues. V shed 0 bases and J shed 4 bases, with 10 bases lying between them. CDR3 nucleotide sequence: TGTGCCAGCAGCTTGGGTGCCTCAGGCACTGAAGCTTTCTTT. Encoded protein: CASSLGASGTEAFF.

This chain uses TRBV2 with TRBJ1-1; D possibly corresponds to TRBD1 (6 bases). Trimming cost V 1 base and J 3 bases, with 15 bases left between them. Per the germline V gene, CDR1 is SNHLY and CDR2 is FYNNEI. CDR3 length: 16 amino acids. Written as DNA, the CDR3 is TGTGCCAGCAGTGAAGACAGGGAAGGTGGATACACTGAAGCTTTCTTT. This encodes CASSEDREGGYTEAFF.

The genes are TRBV6-1 and TRBJ2-4, with D possibly TRBD1 on 5 matching bases. This CDR3 is built from 12 residues. Germline values: CDR1 MNHNS, CDR2 SASEGT. Trimming left V 10 bases short and J 6 bases short, with 13 bases between. CDR3 loop: CATSETANIQYF. Here the CDR3 DNA reads TGTGCCACCTCGGAGACAGCAAACATTCAGTACTTC.

The chain links TRBV19 to TRBJ2-1; no clear D gene. The V and J ends lost 3 bases and 6 bases respectively, with 9 bases between them. CDR1 is LNHDA, CDR2 SQIVND, per germline (reference sequence). This CDR3 spans 13 amino acids. DNA for the CDR3: TGTGCCAGTAGTATTCCAGGAAGCAATGAGCAGTTCTTC. This encodes CASSIPGSNEQFF.

The rearrangement joins TRBV18 to TRBJ2-7, with TRBD2 matching over 13 bases. The CDR3 totals 18 residues. V shed 2 bases and J 0 bases; nucleotides not matched to a gene: 7. The germline V gene encodes CDR1 KGHSH and CDR2 LQKENI. The DNA for the CDR3 is TGTGCCAGCTCACCAGGACTAGCGGGAGAGACCCACTCCTACGAGCAGTACTTC. The encoded protein is CASSPGLAGETHSYEQYF.

CDR3 loop: CASSFSGSRETQYF. The CDR3, as DNA: TGTGCCAGCAGTTTTAGCGGGAGTCGAGAGACCCAGTACTTC. This chain uses TRBV28 with TRBJ2-5, with TRBD2 matching 9 bases. Germline V lookup: CDR1 MDHEN, CDR2 SYDVKM. The CDR3 is 14 residues long. J gave up 4 bases and V 3 bases, and 3 bases lay outside the gene matches.

The chain recombines TRBV4-1 with TRBJ2-1; 7 bases are a match to TRBD1. With V trimmed by 1 base and J by 0 bases, 3 bases remained unmatched. The V gene's germline CDR1 is MGHRA and CDR2 YSYEKL. The CDR3 consists of 16 residues. In nucleotides, the CDR3 is TGCGCCAGCAGCCAAGCCGGGACAGCCTCCTACAATGAGCAGTTCTTC. Translated: CASSQAGTASYNEQFF.

The chain carries TRBV6-6 and TRBJ1-1, with TRBD1 identical over 9 bases. V trimming: 6 bases; J trimming: 10 bases; junction bases outside the gene matches: 6. Germline V lookup: CDR1 MNHNY, CDR2 SVGAGI (reference sequence). This CDR3 is built from 12 residues. In nucleotides, the CDR3 is TGTGCCAGCAGACCGGGACAGGGAGCAGCTTTCTTT. It specifies CASRPGQGAAFF.

The gene calls are TRBV18 and TRBJ2-3; 7 bases line up with TRBD1. V lost 3 bases and J lost 2; bases outside the gene matches: 14. The CDR3 totals 18 residues. From germline, CDR1 is KGHSH and CDR2 LQKENI. The CDR3 reads CASSPFRPRTGDTDTQYF. CDR3 sequence (DNA): TGTGCCAGCTCACCCTTCAGACCCCGGACAGGCGACACAGATACGCAGTATTTT.

The V call is TRBV27, the J call TRBJ1-5, with D maybe TRBD1 (5 bases). The CDR3 loop spans 12 amino acids. Germline CDR1 MNHEY, CDR2 SMNVEV (reference sequence). Trimming removed 0 bases from V and 11 bases from J, with 8 bases in between. This CDR3 is CASSLSGGTQHF. CDR3 sequence (DNA): TGTGCCAGCAGTTTATCGGGGGGGACCCAGCATTTT.

The chain recombines TRBV5-1 with TRBJ1-1, with 8 bases aligning to TRBD1. Germline CDR1 and CDR2: SGHRS and YFSETQ. V shed 5 bases, J shed 3 bases, and the junction held 12 bases outside the gene matches. The CDR3 loop spans 16 amino acids. CDR3 sequence: CASRTWTGFEDTEAFF. DNA for the CDR3: TGCGCCAGCAGAACATGGACAGGGTTTGAGGACACTGAAGCTTTCTTT.

V usage is TRBV5-6 and J usage is TRBJ1-2, with 9 positions matching TRBD1. The CDR3 consists of 15 residues. Germline V gene data show CDR1 as SGHDT and CDR2 as YYEEEE. Trimming took 4 bases from V and 8 from J; bases not matched to a gene: 12. The CDR3 nucleotides read TGTGCCAGCAGCAAACGGGACAGGGAATTGGAAGGCTACACCTTC. This encodes CASSKRDRELEGYTF.

The rearrangement joins TRBV7-3 to TRBJ2-1; 9 positions agree with TRBD2. V shed 5 bases and J 1 base; nucleotides not matched to a gene: 6. The CDR3 loop spans 16 amino acids. From germline, CDR1 is SGHTA and CDR2 FQGTGA. The CDR3 region is CASSVLGLASYNEQFF. For the CDR3, the DNA is TGTGCCAGCAGCGTCCTGGGACTAGCTTCCTACAATGAGCAGTTCTTC.

V usage is TRBV9 and J usage is TRBJ2-3; 14 positions match TRBD2. Germline-derived CDR1 and CDR2 are SGDLS and YYNGEE. V trimming: 3 bases; J trimming: 4 bases; junction bases outside the gene matches: 4. The CDR3 spans 16 residues. The CDR3 loop reads CASSAQGLAGADTQYF. The CDR3 coding sequence is TGTGCCAGCAGCGCCCAGGGACTAGCGGGAGCAGATACGCAGTATTTT. The variable domain in full, with the rest retrieved from reference TRBV9 and TRBJ2-3, is DSGVTQTPKHLITATGQRVTLRCSPRSGDLSVYWYQQSLDQGLQFLIQYYNGEERAKGNILERFSAQQFPDLHSELNLSSLELGDSALYFCASSAQGLAGADTQYFGPGTRLTVL.

This chain connects TRBV5-1 to TRBJ1-1, with a tentative D call TRBD1 (5 bases). The CDR3 runs to 16 residues. CDR1 and CDR2 (germline): SGHRS, YFSETQ. The V gene lost 4 bases and the J gene lost 4 bases, with 20 bases spanning the gap. This CDR3 reads CASSVRDQRGGTEAFF. In nucleotides, the CDR3 is TGCGCCAGCAGCGTGCGGGACCAGAGAGGTGGCACTGAAGCTTTCTTT. Full variable domain (missing parts from reference TRBV5-1 and TRBJ1-1): KAGVTQTPRYLIKTRGQQVTLSCSPISGHRSVSWYQQTPGQGLQFLFEYFSETQRNKGNFPGRFSGRQFSNSRSEMNVSTLELGDSALYLCASSVRDQRGGTEAFFGQGTRLTVV.

This sequence joins TRBV6-6 and TRBJ1-1, with 10 bases that match TRBD1. V shed 8 bases and J 4 bases; nucleotides not matched to a gene: 10. The germline gives CDR1 MNHNY, CDR2 SVGAGI (reference sequence). The CDR3 runs to 15 residues. CDR3 in amino acids: CASDPGQGYFTEAFF. As DNA, the CDR3 is TGTGCCAGCGACCCGGGACAGGGGTATTTCACTGAAGCTTTCTTT.